A selection of T cell receptor beta chains follows, all from one sample in a study of Ad26.COV2.S vaccination and SARS-CoV-2 variants. TCRdb's copy holds only in-frame clones and misses some; the assay was immunoSEQ multiplex PCR. This sample has a few hundred thousand clones; 92% occur once, and the top ten carry approximately 1.6%. Source: peripheral blood, taken in a trial of Ad26.COV2.S vaccine versus placebo. The source is a person between 18 and 65 years old who received the Ad26.COV2.S COVID-19 vaccine or a placebo. CDR3s include the opening cysteine and the closing phenylalanine or tryptophan. A D gene is named only where the DNA matches it firmly. Clone size, where shown, is once, few, many, or a class for clones that have expanded.

D	V	size	J	length	DNA	CDR3
.	TRBV27	.	TRBJ1-6	17	TGTGCCAGCAGACCAACAGGGTTTGGCTCCTATAATTCACCCCTCCACTTT	CASRPTGFGSYNSPLHF
TRBD1	TRBV7-2	.	TRBJ2-1	17	TGTGCCAGCAGCTTAGGAAGCCTCCAGGGGGCAAGGAATGAGCAGTTCTTC	CASSLGSLQGARNEQFF
.	TRBV2	.	TRBJ1-1	13	TGTGCCAGCAGTGGACAGGCGAACACTGAAGCTTTCTTT	CASSGQANTEAFF
.	TRBV28	.	TRBJ2-5	17	.	CASSSSGQAGFMETQYF
.	TRBV29-1	.	TRBJ2-4	15	TGCAGCGTTCCTCACCCCGGGAACTCCAAAAACATTCAGTACTTC	CSVPHPGNSKNIQYF
.	TRBV7-2	.	TRBJ1-1	15	TGTGCCAGCACCGAACGAGGCCGGGAGAACACTGAAGCTTTCTTT	CASTERGRENTEAFF
.	TRBV5-1	.	TRBJ2-1	15	TGCGCTAGCAGCTATCAGGGGGGCGCCTACAATGAGCAGTTCTTC	CASSYQGGAYNEQFF
TRBD1	TRBV29-1	.	TRBJ2-7	14	TGCAGCGTCGTGCAGTCGGACAGGCCATACGAGCAGTACTTC	CSVVQSDRPYEQYF
.	TRBV9	.	TRBJ2-7	14	TGTGCCAGCAGCGTAGATGCAGGGGCCTACGAGCAGTACTTC	CASSVDAGAYEQYF
.	TRBV19	.	TRBJ2-2	12	TGTGCCAGCGCCATGTTCACCGGGGAGCTGTTTTTT	CASAMFTGELFF
.	TRBV4-3	.	TRBJ1-1	14	TGCGCCAGCAGCCACTTCCATGGGAACACTGAAGCTTTCTTT	CASSHFHGNTEAFF
.	TRBV4-3	.	TRBJ1-6	16	TGCGCCAGCAGCTTTCAATCGACTCTGGGCGATGGGACCCTCCACTTT	CASSFQSTLGDGTLHF
.	TRBV29-1	once	TRBJ2-5	10	TGCAGCGTTGATCTGGAGACCCAGTACTTC	CSVDLETQYF
TRBD1	TRBV27	.	TRBJ1-6	16	TGTGCCAGCAGCGATTTATTGACAGGGTTCGCCGAGGCCCTCCACTTT	CASSDLLTGFAEALHF
.	TRBV6-2/TRBV6-3	once	TRBJ2-5	13	TGTGCCAGCAGTTATAGAGTGGGAGAGACCCAGTACTTC	CASSYRVGETQYF
.	TRBV7-9	.	TRBJ1-4	13	TGTGCCATACTGTCCTCAACTAATGAAAAACTGTTTTTT	CAILSSTNEKLFF
TRBD2	TRBV7-2	.	TRBJ2-7	12	TGTGCCAGCAGCCGGGGGGACCACGAGCAGTACTTC	CASSRGDHEQYF
TRBD1	TRBV5-4	.	TRBJ2-7	15	TGTGCCAGCAGCTTGGTTGGGGACAGCTCCTACGAGCAGTACTTC	CASSLVGDSSYEQYF
.	TRBV28	.	TRBJ1-2	15	TGTGCCAGCAGTATCGTGGGAGGGGGAAACTATGGCTACACCTTC	CASSIVGGGNYGYTF
TRBD1	TRBV7-9	.	TRBJ2-6	18	TGTGCCAGCAGCCTATACAGGGGCACTTTCTCTGGGGCCAACGTCCTGACTTTC	CASSLYRGTFSGANVLTF
TRBD2	TRBV6-5	.	TRBJ2-3	15	TGTGCCAGCAGCCGCGGGGGACCACCCACAGATACGCAGTATTTT	CASSRGGPPTDTQYF
TRBD2	TRBV23-1	.	TRBJ2-3	17	TGCGCCAGCAGTCGCGGGACTAGCGGGGGGGCAACAGATACGCAGTATTTT	CASSRGTSGGATDTQYF
.	TRBV6-2/TRBV6-3	.	TRBJ2-5	16	TGTGCCAGCAGTCCGCGGGTTGTGGGGGAACAAGAGACCCAGTACTTC	CASSPRVVGEQETQYF
.	TRBV11-2	.	TRBJ2-1	16	TGTGCCAGCAGCCCCGTTGGAGTCCCCTACTACAATGAGCAGTTCTTC	CASSPVGVPYYNEQFF
.	TRBV27	.	TRBJ1-1	13	TGTGCCAGCAGACAGGGAACGGACACTGAAGCTTTCTTT	CASRQGTDTEAFF
.	TRBV5-6	.	TRBJ1-5	15	TGTGCCAGCAGCTTGACCAGGGCTAGCAATCAGCCCCAGCATTTT	CASSLTRASNQPQHF
.	TRBV6-2/TRBV6-3	.	TRBJ1-3	17	TGTGCCAGCAGTTTCCCCGTGTATATCGGCTCTGGAAACACCATATATTTT	CASSFPVYIGSGNTIYF
.	TRBV19	.	TRBJ1-2	13	TGTGCCAGTAGTATAGCGGCGGCTCGGTCCCCGACCTTC	CASSIAAARSPTF
TRBD1	TRBV18	.	TRBJ2-7	16	TGTGCCAGCTCACCTTCCGGGACAGGGGTCCGGGACGAGCAGTACTTC	CASSPSGTGVRDEQYF
.	TRBV5-4	.	TRBJ1-2	14	TGTGCCAGCAGCCCCGAGACAGGAACGAGTGGCTACACCTTC	CASSPETGTSGYTF
.	TRBV5-4	.	TRBJ2-5	13	TGTGCCAGCAGCTTGGCCTTGTTGGAGACCCAGTACTTC	CASSLALLETQYF
TRBD1	TRBV19	.	TRBJ1-1	13	TGTGCCAGTACCCCGACAGGGTTCACTGAAGCTTTCTTT	CASTPTGFTEAFF
TRBD1	TRBV5-1	few	TRBJ1-4	15	TGCGCCAGCAGCGAGGCCGGGACAGCGACGGGAAAACTGTTTTTT	CASSEAGTATGKLFF
.	TRBV28	.	TRBJ2-4	16	TGTGCCAGCAGTTTATCGGGACTCACAGCCAAAAACATTCAGTACTTC	CASSLSGLTAKNIQYF
TRBD2	TRBV27	.	TRBJ2-3	15	TGTGCCAGCAGAGCAAGCGGGGGGGCCTCAGATACGCAGTATTTT	CASRASGGASDTQYF
TRBD1	TRBV30	.	TRBJ2-7	13	TGTGCCTGGGCCGGGACAGGGGGCGCGGAACAGTACTTC	CAWAGTGGAEQYF
.	TRBV12-5	few	TRBJ1-1	13	TGTGCTAGTGGTTTCTCGAGGGATACTGAAGCTTTCTTT	CASGFSRDTEAFF
.	TRBV7-2	.	TRBJ2-1	16	TGTGCCAGCAGCTTCCCGGGACTTCGGAACACCAATGAGCAGTTCTTC	CASSFPGLRNTNEQFF
.	TRBV5-1	.	TRBJ1-4	15	TGCGCCAGCAGCCTAAGGCAGGGAGGTAATGAAAAACTGTTTTTT	CASSLRQGGNEKLFF
TRBD1	TRBV6-6	.	TRBJ1-6	14	TGTGCCAGCAGTTACGGACAGGGCTTTGGGCCCCTCCACTTT	CASSYGQGFGPLHF
.	TRBV19	.	TRBJ1-5	13	TGTGCCAGTAGTAGTTTTAGCAATCAGCCCCAGCATTTT	CASSSFSNQPQHF
.	TRBV12-3/TRBV12-4	.	TRBJ2-7	13	TGTGCCAGCAGAGGGGGAGGGGTGTACGAGCAGTACTTC	CASRGGGVYEQYF
TRBD1	TRBV7-2	once	TRBJ2-2	16	TGTGCCAGCAGCCTCACAACAGGGGTGAGCACCGGGGAGCTGTTTTTT	CASSLTTGVSTGELFF
.	TRBV6-5	.	TRBJ1-1	13	TGTGCCAGCAGTTTGACTATGAACACTGAAGCTTTCTTT	CASSLTMNTEAFF
.	TRBV6-2/TRBV6-3	.	TRBJ2-3	15	TGTGCCAGCAGTTACGGTGGGGCCAGGACAGATACGCAGTATTTT	CASSYGGARTDTQYF